The clone carrying this T cell receptor beta chain was observed a single time. In the source study's methods: Counts of nucleated cells, estimated from reference gene primer amplification, were obtained. Using immunoSEQ multiplex PCR, the repertoire was profiled, and TCRdb retains in-frame clones only, with some absent. That table supplies the V and J calls and clone size; D and trimming were determined from the DNA. The sample shows roughly 200,000 clones, about 85% of them seen only once. This specimen belongs to a study of blood T cell repertoires in COVID-19. In the study overall: The United States, Italy and Spain were the sources of the acute and convalescent COVID-19 samples. In each case, the material was cDNA or gDNA derived from T cells, B-cell-depleted T cells, or PBMCs.

With 6 bases removed from V and 7 bases from J, the gap between germline ends came to 15 bases. Germline-derived CDR1 and CDR2 are SGHTA and FQGNSA. This CDR3 contains 14 residues. This sequence joins TRBV7-2 and TRBJ1-4; D is possibly TRBD1 (6 bases). The sequence came from a woman aged 18-35 years who had recovered from COVID-19. The specimen was peripheral blood. CDR3 protein: CASSSNRVSEKLFF. The CDR3 DNA is TGTGCCAGCAGTTCAAACAGGGTTTCTGAAAAACTGTTTTTT.